The subject of this entry is one TCR beta chain. The data were obtained in a study of shared T cell receptors in the human thymus. Assay: immunoSEQ multiplex PCR; the TCRdb copy retains only in-frame clones and omits some. The data show over 650,000 clones, around 87% seen once. The sample was also reused in another study, on human thymus T cells. That work states: Surgeons resected thymus tissue during corrective heart surgery.

Specimen: thymocytes. This clonotype was sampled from a boy under two years old with a congenital heart defect.

CDR3 amino acids: CASSLAGQGPEGYGYTF. The CDR3 DNA reads TGTGCCAGCAGCTTGGCGGGACAGGGGCCGGAGGGCTATGGCTACACCTTC. The chain links TRBV5-6 to TRBJ1-2; the match to TRBD1 covers 10 bases. J was trimmed by 4 bases and V by 0 bases; bases with no gene match: 9. Germline lookup yields CDR1 SGHDT and CDR2 YYEEEE. This CDR3 contains 17 residues.